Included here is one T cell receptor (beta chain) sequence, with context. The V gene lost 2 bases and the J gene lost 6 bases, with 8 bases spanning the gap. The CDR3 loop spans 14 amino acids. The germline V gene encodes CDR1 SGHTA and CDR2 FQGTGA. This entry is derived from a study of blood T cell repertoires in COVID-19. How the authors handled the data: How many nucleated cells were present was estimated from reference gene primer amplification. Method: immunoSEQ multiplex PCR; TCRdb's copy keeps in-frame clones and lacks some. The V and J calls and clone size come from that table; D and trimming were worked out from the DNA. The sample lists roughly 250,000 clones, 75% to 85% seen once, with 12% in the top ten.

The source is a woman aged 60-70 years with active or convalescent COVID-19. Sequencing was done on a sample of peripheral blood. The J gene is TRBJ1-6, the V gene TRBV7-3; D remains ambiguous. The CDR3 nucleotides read TGTGCCAGCAGCTTAGCAGGCCTTAATTCACCCCTCCACTTT. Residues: CASSLAGLNSPLHF.